This paragraph covers one TCR beta chain sequence. Its binding antigen is unknown. Base qualities are missing; no much larger clone stands one base away. TCRbeta CDR3 regions were amplified from genomic DNA using the immunoSEQ Assay, a bias-controlled multiplex PCR. On the authors' methods: Within the assay, amplification of reference gene primers was used to estimate how many nucleated cells each sample contained. To quantify the absolute abundance of each unique TCRbeta CDR3 rearrangement, sequence reads were collapsed and filtered. For each sample, productive Simpson clonality was calculated as the square root of Simpson's diversity index across productive rearrangements. TCRdb provides this immuneACCESS table in a form limited to in-frame rearrangements. Some clones are lacking; in checked studies, under half of them reflect an unresolved V gene, and why the rest are absent is not known. From that table come the V and J calls and clone size; the DNA was used to work out D and trimming. For this sample the table gives about 250,000 clones, of which approximately 86% were detected only once. The ten most abundant clones make up 0.87% of the sample.

The germline V gene (reference sequence) yields PRHDT for CDR1 and FYEKMQ for CDR2. Spanning cysteine to phenylalanine, the CDR3 consists of 17 amino acids. Solely the CDR3 DNA is kept, with 51 bases framed from the first base. Trimming takes 6 bases from V and 2 bases from J, and the germline ends sit 21 bases apart. The data stem from a study of blood T cell repertoires in COVID-19 (dated by TCRdb to the early 2020s). A note on the overall study: Samples from collaborators originated in the United States, Italy and Spain and spanned both the acute and convalescent phases of COVID-19. Samples came from the ongoing ImmuneRACE study (first 160 participants) plus 1,254 subjects from 6 global collaborators. The sample metadata nearly always contained a de-identified subject ID, COVID-19 status, age in years and sex. The repertoires were released in a freely available public database meant as a resource for research on the immune response to SARS-CoV-2. Deeply sampled blood TCRbeta repertoires from subjects exposed to, actively infected with, or recovered from COVID-19 were included in the dataset. HLA class I and class II types, where available, came from metadata supplied by the sample provider rather than from assay-based typing. The material from the prospective study consisted of cDNA or gDNA derived from T cells, B-cell-depleted T cells, or PBMCs.

Overall results and qualifications from the work: The quantity of clinical and demographic metadata differed by source and by participant and was supplied without curation.

One collaborating source in Seattle enrolled patients during active infection and followed them longitudinally through the course of disease. Each collaborating institution followed its own protocols to collect whole blood in K2EDTA tubes. For TCRbeta analysis, collaborator samples were shipped as frozen whole blood, as isolated PBMCs, or as DNA extracted from either sample type. The rearrangement joined TRBV13 to TRBJ2-3; the D gene is possibly TRBD2, with 5 bases matching. The clonotype was recovered from a human donor with COVID-19, enrolled during active disease. The donor label of this sample is uncertain. The source material was peripheral blood. The CDR3 corresponds to CASSIASGPLNTDTQYF. The DNA sequence is given as TGTGCCAGCAGTATTGCAAGCGGCCCCCTTAACACAGATACGCAGTATTTT.